This T cell receptor (beta chain) was found in a study of blood T cell repertoires in COVID-19. Profiling relied on immunoSEQ multiplex PCR, and the TCRdb table lists in-frame clones only, not all of them. The sample consists of roughly 220,000 clones, roughly 90% of them appearing once. Germline V CDR1 and CDR2: WNHNN, SYGVQD (reference sequence). Deletions cut 4 bases from V and 5 bases from J, with 14 bases between. The CDR3 has 14 residues. Sample: PBMCs or T cells enriched from blood (not recorded which). This rearrangement joins TRBV10-1 to TRBJ2-5; TRBD2 is a possible D gene (7 bases). The clonotype originates from a man younger than 45 who had been exposed to COVID-19. The CDR3 spells CASSAKGGGETQYF. The CDR3 nucleotides are TGCGCCAGCAGTGCTAAGGGGGGAGGGGAGACCCAGTACTTC.